A single sample is the source of the 30 T cell receptor beta chains below, sequenced in a study of cytomegalovirus exposure and HLA in healthy donors. Primers: 60 Vbeta forward and 13 Jbeta reverse. Sequencing used immunoSEQ multiplex PCR; TCRdb keeps in-frame clones, though not all of them. The sample shows about 120,000 clones, approximately 80% of them seen only once. The sample comprised PBMCs. These TCRs come from a middle-aged woman in good health and CMV-seropositive.

The chain employs TRBV15 and TRBJ1-1; D gene unclear. This CDR3 is built from 13 residues. Germline V gene lookup returns CDR1 LNHNV and CDR2 YYDKDF (reference sequence). The ends were cut back, 9 bases at V and 4 bases at J, with 15 bases in the middle. CDR3 coding DNA: TGTGCCACTAGAACGGGGATCGGCACTGAAGCTTTCTTT. It encodes CATRTGIGTEAFF.

The chain is built from TRBV6-4 and TRBJ1-2; D is uncertain. The CDR3 extends over 16 amino acids. V was cut by 5 bases and J by 0 bases, with 16 bases left in between. Germline V lookup: CDR1 MRHNA, CDR2 SNTAGT. CDR3 loop: CASSKVHSLTNYGYTF. CDR3 nucleotide sequence: TGTGCCAGCAGTAAGGTCCATAGCCTTACTAACTATGGCTACACCTTC.

This clone was detected once. This chain joins TRBV30 and TRBJ1-5, with TRBD1 matching over 9 bases. The CDR3 is 14 amino acids. Germline V gives CDR1 GTSNPN, CDR2 SVGIG (reference sequence). J was trimmed by 6 bases and V by 2 bases; bases with no gene match: 5. CDR3 amino acids: CAWSTQGAGQPQHF. CDR3 DNA: TGTGCCTGGAGTACACAGGGGGCAGGTCAGCCCCAGCATTTT.

This clone was seen only a few times. J is TRBJ1-5 and V is TRBV11-2, with 8 bases lining up with TRBD1. The J segment lost 3 bases and the V segment lost 5 bases, leaving 6 bases of the junction unmatched. From germline, CDR1 is SGHAT and CDR2 FQNNGV. The CDR3 runs 15 residues. CDR3 nucleotide sequence: TGTGCCAGCAGCCTGCAGGGGGCTCCCAATCAGCCCCAGCATTTT. It translates to CASSLQGAPNQPQHF. Variable domain in full (rest from reference TRBV11-2 and TRBJ1-5): EAGVAQSPRYKIIEKRQSVAFWCNPISGHATLYWYQQILGQGPKLLIQFQNNGVVDDSQLPKDRFSAERLKGVDSTLKIQPAKLEDSAVYLCASSLQGAPNQPQHFGDGTRLSIL.

The CDR3 nucleotides are TGTGCCAGCAGTTACTCGGTGAACAGGGGGCGAACTGAAGCTTTCTTT. It encodes CASSYSVNRGRTEAFF. The rearrangement links TRBV6-5 to TRBJ1-1; 9 bases agree with TRBD1. CDR3 length: 16 residues. Germline V lookup: CDR1 MNHEY, CDR2 SVGAGI. Losses at the gene ends were 0 bases for V and 5 bases for J; bases not matched to a gene: 7.

Only a few counts were recorded for this clone. The chain joins TRBV7-2 to TRBJ2-3; 11 nucleotides match TRBD1. CDR3 length: 15 residues. The germline gives CDR1 SGHTA, CDR2 FQGNSA. Trimming cost V 5 bases and J 4 bases; bases outside gene matches: 5. The CDR3 nucleotides are TGTGCCAGCAGCCAGGACAGGGGGCCTGCAGATACGCAGTATTTT. Translated: CASSQDRGPADTQYF.

This chain links TRBV6-6 with TRBJ1-2; tentatively, D is TRBD1 (5 bases). Trimming took 6 bases from V and 4 from J, leaving 9 bases between them. There are 12 residues in the CDR3. In germline, CDR1 is MNHNY, CDR2 SVGAGI (reference sequence). The CDR3 bases are TGTGCCAGCAGGGGAGGGGCCTATGGCTACACCTTC. It translates to CASRGGAYGYTF.

The V and J genes are TRBV11-2 and TRBJ1-4; TRBD1 is a possible D gene (6 bases). CDR1 SGHAT and CDR2 FQNNGV come from the germline V gene. Trimming removed 2 bases at V and 7 bases at J, with 14 bases between. CDR3 length equals 15 residues. CDR3: CASSLTPGDREKLFF. CDR3 nucleotides: TGTGCCAGCAGCTTAACGCCAGGGGATCGTGAAAAACTGTTTTTT.

This chain's CDR3 is CASKRQTPLGTEAFF. CDR3 DNA: TGTGCCAGCAAACGACAGACTCCTCTGGGGACTGAAGCTTTCTTT. J is TRBJ1-1 and V is TRBV27; tentatively, D is TRBD1 (5 bases). Germline CDR1 and CDR2: MNHEY and SMNVEV (reference sequence). V was shortened by 7 bases and J by 5 bases, with 20 bases between the two germline ends. CDR3 length: 15 residues.

This clone came up a few times. The rearrangement joins TRBV19 to TRBJ1-3; maybe TRBD1 (6 bases). The CDR3 covers 16 residues. Trimming took 0 bases from V and 2 from J, leaving 11 bases between them. Per germline, CDR1 LNHDA and CDR2 SQIVND (reference sequence). The chain's CDR3 is CASSIDTGTPGNTIYF. The CDR3 DNA sequence: TGTGCCAGTAGTATAGACACAGGGACCCCTGGAAACACCATATATTTT.

In its sample, this clone was seen a few times. The chain carries TRBV30 and TRBJ1-3; TRBD1 is a possible D gene (6 bases). CDR1 GTSNPN and CDR2 SVGIG come from the germline V gene (reference sequence). The CDR3 is 18 residues long. Trimming cost V 2 bases and J 1 base, with 21 bases left between them. CDR3 in DNA: TGTGCCTGGAGTCCAAAGCGATACCGGGACAAATCTGGAAACACCATATATTTT. This sequence encodes CAWSPKRYRDKSGNTIYF.

This clone was seen a few times. The chain links TRBV10-3 to TRBJ1-5; 7 bases line up with TRBD1. V lost 10 bases, J lost 0 bases, and 6 bases stayed unmatched. Germline V CDR1 and CDR2: ENHRY, SYGVKD. This CDR3 is 14 amino acids long. The CDR3 DNA follows: TGTGCCACGTCCAGGGGGGATAGCAATCAGCCCCAGCATTTT. Amino acids: CATSRGDSNQPQHF.

This chain connects TRBV5-4 to TRBJ1-4; D is unclear. Germline V gene sequence: CDR1 SGHNT, CDR2 YYREEE (reference sequence). The V gene lost 3 bases and the J gene lost 8 bases, with 17 bases spanning the gap. The CDR3 is 15 amino acids. The CDR3 is CASSSPGSLGEKLFF. The DNA of the CDR3 is TGTGCCAGCAGCTCGCCGGGAAGCCTCGGGGAAAAACTGTTTTTT.

Only one count was recorded for this clone. The chain recombines TRBV2 with TRBJ2-2; tentatively, D is TRBD1 (6 bases). Trimming shortened V by 5 bases and J by 4 bases, and 11 bases separated the two germline ends. Germline V gene lookup returns CDR1 SNHLY and CDR2 FYNNEI. The CDR3 covers 14 residues. The chain's CDR3 is CASSFNRVTGELFF. CDR3 in DNA: TGTGCCAGCAGTTTTAACAGGGTCACCGGGGAGCTGTTTTTT.

The rearrangement links TRBV6-5 to TRBJ1-1; D uncertain. V was trimmed by 0 bases and J by 1 base, leaving 9 bases between them. There are 15 residues in the CDR3. Germline assignment: CDR1 MNHEY and CDR2 SVGAGI. CDR3 bases: TGTGCCAGCAGTTACTCGATTACGGGGAACACTGAAGCTTTCTTT. As protein: CASSYSITGNTEAFF.

This chain joins TRBV5-1 and TRBJ2-5; 8 positions agree with TRBD1. Germline V gives CDR1 SGHRS, CDR2 YFSETQ. This CDR3 is 16 amino acids long. After removal of 0 bases from V and 0 bases from J, the junction contained 4 bases not matched to a gene. The CDR3 region is CASSLGTGGNQETQYF. CDR3 bases: TGCGCCAGCAGCTTGGGAACAGGGGGTAACCAAGAGACCCAGTACTTC.

The gene calls are TRBV6-5 and TRBJ1-2; D is undetermined. The V end lost 4 bases, the J end lost 4 bases, and 16 bases lay between the germline ends. The CDR3 length is 15 residues. CDR1 is MNHEY, CDR2 SVGAGI, per germline. Here the CDR3 DNA reads TGTGCCAGCAGTTCGCCACGCACGACTGTCTATGGCTACACCTTC. Residues: CASSSPRTTVYGYTF.

The J gene is TRBJ2-3, the V gene TRBV28; 7 bases fit TRBD1. V lost 6 bases, J lost 9 bases, and 6 bases stayed unmatched. Germline CDR1 reads MDHEN; CDR2 reads SYDVKM. The CDR3 runs 12 residues. In DNA, the CDR3 is TGTGCCAGCAGAACAGGGGTTGGCACGCAGTATTTT. This sequence encodes CASRTGVGTQYF.

The chain joins TRBV6-5 to TRBJ1-5, with D possibly TRBD1 on 5 matching bases. Germline V gene lookup returns CDR1 MNHEY and CDR2 SVGAGI. The CDR3 has 13 residues. Trimming removed 6 bases from V and 7 bases from J, with 13 bases in between. The CDR3 is CASSRSAGQPQHF. The CDR3 DNA is TGTGCCAGCAGCAGATCGGCAGGGCAGCCCCAGCATTTT.

This sequence joins TRBV7-2 and TRBJ2-5; TRBD2 is a possible D gene (5 bases). This CDR3 contains 16 residues. Germline-derived CDR1 and CDR2 are SGHTA and FQGNSA. V was trimmed by 2 bases and J by 5 bases, leaving 18 bases between them. CDR3: CASSLNSGSSQETQYF. In DNA form, the CDR3 reads TGTGCCAGCAGCTTAAACAGTGGATCTAGCCAGGAGACCCAGTACTTC.

The V and J genes are TRBV5-1 and TRBJ1-1; D remains ambiguous. The CDR3 consists of 15 residues. Germline CDR1 SGHRS, CDR2 YFSETQ. Trimming took 4 bases from V and 0 from J, leaving 13 bases between them. The CDR3 is CASSPGRRMNTEAFF. DNA for the CDR3: TGCGCCAGCAGCCCGGGTCGTAGGATGAACACTGAAGCTTTCTTT.

This chain links TRBV5-1 with TRBJ1-2; 7 bases align to TRBD1. The germline V gene encodes CDR1 SGHRS and CDR2 YFSETQ. This CDR3 has 15 amino acids. V lost 4 bases to trimming and J lost 3 bases; unmatched junction nucleotides: 9. CDR3 loop: CASSRPDDRDYGYTF. The CDR3 DNA is TGCGCCAGCAGCCGACCCGACGACAGGGACTATGGCTACACCTTC.

Here the CDR3 reads CASRLGQLNYGYTF. CDR3 DNA: TGTGCCAGCAGACTGGGACAGCTTAACTATGGCTACACCTTC. The gene calls are TRBV27 and TRBJ1-2; 7 bases map to TRBD1. CDR3 size: 14 residues. Losses at the gene ends were 6 bases for V and 1 base for J; bases not matched to a gene: 5. Per germline, CDR1 MNHEY and CDR2 SMNVEV (reference sequence).

The chain links TRBV30 to TRBJ2-1; possible D gene TRBD2, 6 bases. The CDR3 is made up of 11 amino acids. V lost 0 bases and J lost 9, with 6 bases in between. Germline CDR1 GTSNPN, CDR2 SVGIG (reference sequence). Here the CDR3 DNA reads TGTGCCTGGAGTGTGGGGGGTGAGCAGTTCTTC. As protein: CAWSVGGEQFF.

The V and J genes are TRBV30 and TRBJ2-7, with a possible D match to TRBD2 (6 bases). CDR1 GTSNPN and CDR2 SVGIG come from the germline V gene (reference sequence). Trimming cost V 4 bases and J 7 bases, with 17 bases left between them. The CDR3 has 13 amino acids. The CDR3 region has the DNA TGTGCCTGGACCCGCGATCGGGGAGGTGAGCAGTACTTC. Its translation is CAWTRDRGGEQYF.

The chain recombines TRBV7-9 with TRBJ2-6; the match to TRBD1 covers 8 bases. Germline V lookup: CDR1 SEHNR, CDR2 FQNEAQ (reference sequence). This CDR3 spans 17 amino acids. The junction had 5 bases not matched to a gene; V was cut back by 4 bases and J by 0 bases. The CDR3 nucleotides are TGTGCCAGCAGCTGGACAGGGCAAAGCTCTGGGGCCAACGTCCTGACTTTC. This gives the protein CASSWTGQSSGANVLTF.

The CDR3 bases are TGTGCCAGCAGCTTAGCGGGGTACACCGGGGAGCTGTTTTTT. Amino acid sequence: CASSLAGYTGELFF. V is TRBV7-3 and J is TRBJ2-2; TRBD2 might be the D (6 bases). V was cut by 2 bases and J by 3 bases, with 7 bases left in between. Germline CDR1 reads SGHTA; CDR2 reads FQGTGA. This CDR3 is built from 14 residues. The full variable domain, with the rest looked up from reference TRBV7-3 and TRBJ2-2, is GAGVSQTPSNKVTEKGKYVELRCDPISGHTALYWYRQSLGQGPEFLIYFQGTGAADDSGLPNDRFFAVRPEGSVSTLKIQRTERGDSAVYLCASSLAGYTGELFFGEGSRLTVL.

A single count supports this clone. The CDR3 bases are TGTGCCGAAGGGACAGGGGGCGATTCGGATACGCAGTATTTT. It translates to CAEGTGGDSDTQYF. V is TRBV30 and J is TRBJ2-3; 12 bases are shared with TRBD1. The V segment lost 8 bases and the J segment 6 bases; nucleotides outside the gene matches: 9. Germline lookup yields CDR1 GTSNPN and CDR2 SVGIG (reference sequence). This CDR3 contains 14 residues.

The chain carries TRBV30 and TRBJ2-1, with 7 bases fitting TRBD2. The CDR3 runs 14 residues. The V gene's germline CDR1 is GTSNPN and CDR2 SVGIG (reference sequence). V dropped 3 bases and J dropped 7; count of bases not matched to a gene: 9. The DNA of the CDR3 is TGTGCCTGGAGCCGTGGGGGGGGGAGTAATGAGCAGTTCTTC. Encoded protein: CAWSRGGGSNEQFF.

The CDR3 loop reads CASSLPSGGIAAETQYF. CDR3 nucleotide sequence: TGTGCCAGCAGCTTGCCTAGCGGGGGGATCGCCGCGGAGACCCAGTACTTC. This chain uses TRBV5-4 with TRBJ2-5, with 11 bases lining up with TRBD2. The CDR3 spans 17 residues. The germline CDR1 and CDR2 sequences are SGHNT and YYREEE (reference sequence). With 1 base clipped from V and 5 bases from J, the junction kept 10 bases outside the gene matches.